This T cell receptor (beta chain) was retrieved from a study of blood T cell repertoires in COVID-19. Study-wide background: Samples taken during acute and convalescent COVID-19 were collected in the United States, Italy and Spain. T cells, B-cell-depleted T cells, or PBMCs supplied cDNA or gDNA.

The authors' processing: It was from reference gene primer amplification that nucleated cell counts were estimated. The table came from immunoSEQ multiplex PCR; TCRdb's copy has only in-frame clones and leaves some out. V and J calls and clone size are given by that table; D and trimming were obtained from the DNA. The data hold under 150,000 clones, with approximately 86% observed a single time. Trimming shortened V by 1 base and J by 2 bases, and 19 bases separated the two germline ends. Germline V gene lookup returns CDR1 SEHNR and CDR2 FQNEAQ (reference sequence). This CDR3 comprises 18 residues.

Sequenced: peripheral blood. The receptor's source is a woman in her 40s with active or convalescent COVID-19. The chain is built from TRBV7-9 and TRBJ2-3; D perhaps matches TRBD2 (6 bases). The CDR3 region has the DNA TGTGCCAGCAGCTTAGGCGGTTGGGGGGTCGGCCTCACAGATACGCAGTATTTT. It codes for CASSLGGWGVGLTDTQYF.